This record covers a single T cell receptor (beta chain). After removal of 4 bases from V and 8 bases from J, the junction contained 18 bases not matched to a gene. The length of the CDR3 is 17 residues. From germline, CDR1 is MNHEY and CDR2 SMNVEV (reference sequence). Per the original data handling: Scientists estimated how many nucleated cells there were by amplifying reference gene primers. Clones were read by immunoSEQ multiplex PCR, and TCRdb kept only the in-frame ones, dropping some. V, J and clone size are those of that table, while D and trimming were read from the DNA. The data contain about 39,000 clones, about 87% of them seen just once; the ten biggest clones take up less than 25%. This sample stems from a study of blood T cell repertoires in COVID-19. About the study: The samples span acute and convalescent COVID-19 from the United States, Italy and Spain. T cells, B-cell-depleted T cells, or PBMCs supplied cDNA or gDNA.

This TCR came from a man between 45 and 60 years old with active or convalescent COVID-19. The chain joins TRBV27 to TRBJ1-2; 8 bases are a match to TRBD1. Sequencing used peripheral blood. The CDR3 region has the DNA TGTGCCAGCAGTTCTCATATAACCTCGGACAGGGCTGGGGGCTACACCTTC. Amino acids: CASSSHITSDRAGGYTF.